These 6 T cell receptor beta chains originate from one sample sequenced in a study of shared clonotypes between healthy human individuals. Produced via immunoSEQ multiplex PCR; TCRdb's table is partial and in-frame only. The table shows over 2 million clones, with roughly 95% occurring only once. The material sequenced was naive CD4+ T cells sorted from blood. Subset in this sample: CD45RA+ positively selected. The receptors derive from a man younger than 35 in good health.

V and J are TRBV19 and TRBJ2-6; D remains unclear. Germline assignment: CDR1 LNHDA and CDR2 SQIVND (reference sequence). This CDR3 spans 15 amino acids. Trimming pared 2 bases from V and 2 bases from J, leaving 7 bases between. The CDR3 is CASSIPAAGANVLTF. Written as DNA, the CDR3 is TGTGCCAGTAGTATACCGGCAGCTGGGGCCAACGTCCTGACTTTC. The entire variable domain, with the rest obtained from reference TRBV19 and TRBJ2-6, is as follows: DGGITQSPKYLFRKEGQNVTLSCEQNLNHDAMYWYRQDPGQGLRLIYYSQIVNDFQKGDIAEGYSVSREKKESFPLTVTSAQKNPTAFYLCASSIPAAGANVLTFGAGSRLTVL.

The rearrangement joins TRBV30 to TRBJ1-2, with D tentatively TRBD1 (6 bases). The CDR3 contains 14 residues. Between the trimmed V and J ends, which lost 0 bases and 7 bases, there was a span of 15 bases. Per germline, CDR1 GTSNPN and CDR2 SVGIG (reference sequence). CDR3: CAWSVRRGASGYTF. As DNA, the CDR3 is TGTGCCTGGAGTGTACGGCGGGGGGCGAGTGGCTACACCTTC.

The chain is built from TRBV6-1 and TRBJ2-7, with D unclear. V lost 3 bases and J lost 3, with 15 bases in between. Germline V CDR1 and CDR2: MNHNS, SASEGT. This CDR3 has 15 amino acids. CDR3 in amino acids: CASSDPPHLDYEQYF. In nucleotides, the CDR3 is TGTGCCAGCAGTGACCCGCCCCACTTAGACTACGAGCAGTACTTC.

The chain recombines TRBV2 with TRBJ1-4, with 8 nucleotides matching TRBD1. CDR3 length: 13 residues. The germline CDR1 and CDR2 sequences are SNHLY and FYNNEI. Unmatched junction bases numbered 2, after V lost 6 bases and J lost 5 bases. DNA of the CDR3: TGTGCCAGCAGGGACAGGGAGAATGAAAAACTGTTTTTT. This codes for CASRDRENEKLFF. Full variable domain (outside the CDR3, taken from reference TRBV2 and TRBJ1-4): EPEVTQTPSHQVTQMGQEVILRCVPISNHLYFYWYRQILGQKVEFLVSFYNNEISEKSEIFDDQFSVERPDGSNFTLKIRSTKLEDSAMYFCASRDRENEKLFFGSGTQLSVL.

The CDR3 nucleotides read TGTGCCAGCAGAACGGGACTAGCGGGAGGGATCTCCTACGAGCAGTACTTC. This gives the protein CASRTGLAGGISYEQYF. The chain employs TRBV2 and TRBJ2-7; 16 nucleotides align to TRBD2. V shed 6 bases, J shed 0 bases, and the junction held 5 bases outside the gene matches. There are 17 residues in the CDR3. Germline-derived CDR1 and CDR2 are SNHLY and FYNNEI.

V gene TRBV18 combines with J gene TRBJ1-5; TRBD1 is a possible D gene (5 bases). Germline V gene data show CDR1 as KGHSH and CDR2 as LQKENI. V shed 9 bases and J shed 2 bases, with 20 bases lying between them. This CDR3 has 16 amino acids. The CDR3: CASHHQGHSGNQPQHF. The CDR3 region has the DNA TGTGCCAGTCATCACCAGGGCCACTCCGGCAATCAGCCCCAGCATTTT.